These T cell receptor beta chains were read from a single sample in a study of CD8+CD57+ T cells in acquired aplastic anemia. TCRdb fed the reads into MiXCR, producing one record per CDR3 protein. The sample carries 150,000 to 200,000 distinct CDR3 sequences, 48% recorded once. The source material was sorted CD4+, CD8+, or CD8+CD57+ T cells (not recorded which) from PBMCs. These receptors came from a human donor with aplastic anemia. The CDR3 runs from the conserved cysteine through the conserved F or W. Each record gives: clone size, J gene, D gene, V gene, CDR3 protein, CDR3 DNA. A D gene is named only where the DNA matches it firmly. Rows give clone size only sometimes, using once, few, many, or a class for an expanded clone.

>few|TRBJ2-5|-|TRBV2
CASIVGAGGGETQYF
TGTGCCAGCATCGTTGGGGCAGGTGGAGGGGAGACCCAGTACTTC
>once|TRBJ2-2|-|TRBV4-2
CASSQDAGGISNTGELFF
TGTGCCAGCAGCCAGGATGCAGGGGGGATCTCGAACACTGGGGAGCTGTTTTTT
>-|TRBJ1-2|-|TRBV28
CASSLHAGNYGYTF
TGTGCCAGCAGTTTACACGCGGGAAACTATGGCTACACCTTC
>many|TRBJ1-5|TRBD1|TRBV25-1
CASAGGSSNQPQHF
TGTGCCAGTGCAGGGGGCTCGAGCAATCAGCCCCAGCATTTT
>-|TRBJ1-3|-|TRBV18
CASSPLQGTIYF
TGTGCCAGCTCACCACTACAGGGCACCATATATTTT
>once|TRBJ1-1|-|TRBV25-1
CASSTSGDTEGFF
TGTGCCAGCAGCACGTCAGGGGATACTGAAGGTTTCTTT
>once|TRBJ2-6|-|TRBV10-3
CAISAGARGANVLTF
TGTGCCATCAGTGCAGGGGCGAGGGGGGCCAACGTCCTGACTTTC
>many|TRBJ2-5|-|TRBV12-3/TRBV12-4
CASSPGAQVQETQYF
TGTGCCAGCAGTCCGGGGGCCCAGGTACAAGAGACCCAGTACTTC
>few|TRBJ1-1|-|TRBV10-2
CASSASGQMNTEAFF
TGCGCCAGCAGTGCCTCCGGACAAATGAACACTGAAGCTTTCTTT
>many|TRBJ2-1|-|TRBV11-1
CATSVDWTVKEQFF
TGTGCCACCTCCGTTGACTGGACGGTTAAGGAGCAGTTCTTC
>many|TRBJ1-4|TRBD1|TRBV10-3
CAISDKGTASEKLFF
TGTGCCATCAGTGATAAAGGGACAGCTAGTGAAAAACTGTTTTTT
>few|TRBJ2-1|TRBD1|TRBV2
CASSLQGVDNEQFF
TGTGCCAGCAGCTTACAGGGGGTGGACAATGAGCAGTTCTTC
>many|TRBJ2-1|TRBD2|TRBV7-9
CASSQLAGGHYNEQFF
TGTGCCAGCAGCCAGCTAGCGGGAGGCCACTACAATGAGCAGTTCTTC
>-|TRBJ1-1|-|TRBV7-9
CASSLATSAEAFF
TGTGCCAGCAGCTTAGCGACAAGTGCTGAAGCTTTCTTT
>-|TRBJ1-3|TRBD1|TRBV7-2
CASSLATGTASGNTIYF
TGTGCCAGCAGCTTAGCCACCGGGACAGCCTCTGGAAACACCATATATTTT
>many|TRBJ2-3|-|TRBV7-8
CASSSSRRADPDTQYF
TGTGCCAGCAGCTCCTCGCGCAGGGCCGACCCAGATACGCAGTATTTT
>-|TRBJ2-3|-|TRBV4-1
CASSQGEGARDTQYF
TGCGCCAGCAGCCAAGGGGAGGGGGCTAGAGATACGCAGTATTTT
>many|TRBJ1-6|-|TRBV3-1
CASSQDPSPLHF
TGTGCCAGCAGCCAAGACCCTTCACCCCTCCACTTT
>many|TRBJ2-3|TRBD2|TRBV20-1
CSAGGLAGTSSTQYF
TGCAGTGCTGGGGGACTAGCGGGGACCTCAAGTACGCAGTATTTT
>many|TRBJ1-2|-|TRBV12-3/TRBV12-4
CASSLVGRVGGYTF
TGTGCCAGCAGTTTAGTCGGCAGGGTGGGTGGCTACACCTTC
>-|TRBJ2-5|-|TRBV3-1
CASSPGEGWETQYF
TGTGCCAGCAGCCCAGGGGAGGGGTGGGAGACCCAGTACTTC
>-|TRBJ2-7|-|TRBV13
CASSYRQKRNEQYF
TGTGCCAGCAGCTATCGACAGAAACGAAACGAGCAGTACTTC
>many|TRBJ2-5|TRBD2|TRBV4-1
CASGQREGRGTQYF
TGCGCCAGCGGGCAGCGGGAGGGCCGAGGGACCCAGTACTTC
>-|TRBJ2-1|TRBD2|TRBV29-1
CSVEPRASGRYNEQFF
TGCAGCGTTGAGCCGCGGGCTAGCGGACGCTACAATGAGCAGTTCTTC
>-|TRBJ1-1|TRBD1|TRBV11-1
CASSLAGTALNTEAFF
TGTGCCAGCAGCTTAGCTGGGACAGCTTTGAACACTGAAGCTTTCTTT
>many|TRBJ1-2|TRBD1|TRBV6-4
CASSDTDRGDGYTF
TGTGCCAGCAGTGACACGGACAGGGGGGATGGCTACACCTTC
>many|TRBJ2-3|TRBD1|TRBV24-1
CATMRTGNTDTQYF
TGTGCCACCATGCGGACAGGGAACACAGATACGCAGTATTTT
>once|TRBJ1-5|TRBD1|TRBV20-1
CSAGQGTGNQPQHF
TGCAGTGCTGGACAGGGGACGGGTAATCAGCCCCAGCATTTT
>few|TRBJ1-1|TRBD1|TRBV5-4
CASSQLAGGSTEAFF
TGTGCCAGCAGCCAATTAGCAGGGGGGAGCACTGAAGCTTTCTTT
>many|TRBJ1-2|-|TRBV7-8
CASSLVGPNYGYTF
TGTGCCAGCAGCTTAGTAGGGCCTAACTATGGCTACACCTTC
>-|TRBJ2-7|-|TRBV15
CATSRGLAYEQYF
TGTGCCACCAGCAGAGGGCTAGCCTACGAGCAGTACTTC
>-|TRBJ2-7|TRBD1|TRBV2
CASSVPTGGLGEQYF
TGTGCCAGCAGTGTCCCGACAGGGGGCTTAGGCGAGCAGTACTTC
>many|TRBJ2-5|-|TRBV3-1
CASSRRDRLKETQYF
TGTGCCAGCAGCCGGAGGGACAGACTCAAAGAGACCCAGTACTTC
>few|TRBJ2-3|-|TRBV30
CAWSVDRPTDTQYF
TGTGCCTGGAGTGTAGACAGACCAACAGATACGCAGTATTTT